This T cell receptor (beta chain) emerged from a study of shared clonotypes between healthy human individuals. Study-level background: Researchers assigned three CD4 naive, three CD4 memory, two CD8 naive and one CD8 memory plate to each donor.

Germline CDR1 LGHNA, CDR2 YSLEER. This CDR3 region has 13 residues. The V end lost 4 bases, the J end lost 7 bases, and 11 bases lay between the germline ends. Assay: immunoSEQ multiplex PCR; the TCRdb copy retains only in-frame clones and omits some. In the table there are approximately 2.4 million clones, nearly 97% of which are singletons. V gene TRBV4-3 combines with J gene TRBJ2-1; unclear D gene. The source material was naive CD4+ T cells sorted from blood. The subset denotes: CD45RA+ positively selected. The TCR was taken from a man aged 18 to 29 in good health. CDR3 sequence reads: CASSPLVGNEQFF. CDR3 in DNA: TGCGCCAGCAGCCCCTTAGTGGGGAATGAGCAGTTCTTC.